These 25 T cell receptor beta chains were sequenced from one sample in a study of early T cells in non-severe SARS-CoV-2 infection. TCRdb re-analysed the 5' RACE reads in MiXCR, keeping a single row per CDR3 protein. The sample yields roughly 51,000 distinct CDR3 sequences, under 7.5% seen once. The sequences come from whole blood, collected at baseline. The receptors here all came from an adult who was a healthcare worker with PCR-confirmed SARS-CoV-2 infection or an uninfected control (not recorded which).

The chain joins TRBV27 to TRBJ2-3, with D tentatively TRBD1 (5 bases). CDR3 length: 15 amino acids. Germline V gives CDR1 MNHEY, CDR2 SMNVEV (reference sequence). Trimming removed 5 bases from V and 5 bases from J, with 17 bases in between. CDR3 protein: CASSSQDNPLDTQYF. For the CDR3, the DNA is TGTGCCAGCAGTAGCCAGGACAACCCCCTAGATACGCAGTATTTT.

This clonotype was seen repeatedly, ten times or more. The chain combines TRBV7-9 with TRBJ2-5; D is unresolved. Trimming removed 0 bases from V and 1 base from J, with 6 bases in between. This CDR3 contains 14 residues. The germline V gene has CDR1 SEHNR and CDR2 FQNEAQ (reference sequence). CDR3 nucleotides: TGTGCCAGCAGCTTAGCTATCGGCCAAGAGACCCAGTACTTC. Its translation is CASSLAIGQETQYF.

This clonotype was seen a few times. This chain uses TRBV6-6 with TRBJ2-2, with a weak D call TRBD1 (5 bases). The germline V gene has CDR1 MNHNY and CDR2 SVGAGI (reference sequence). Deletions cut 6 bases from V and 5 bases from J, with 16 bases between. This CDR3 region has 15 residues. Here the CDR3 DNA reads TGTGCCAGCAGCTCACAGGACCCGAGGACCGGGGAGCTGTTTTTT. This gives the protein CASSSQDPRTGELFF.

The table lists this clonotype with a few counts. The J gene is TRBJ1-5, the V gene TRBV10-2; D remains ambiguous. Trimming took off 7 bases at V and 4 bases at J, with 11 bases between the two ends. The germline CDR1 and CDR2 sequences are WSHSY and SAAADI. The CDR3 has 13 residues. The CDR3 spells CASKVAANQPQHF. In DNA form, the CDR3 reads TGCGCCAGCAAGGTGGCAGCGAATCAGCCCCAGCATTTT.

This clonotype was seen many times. This rearrangement joins TRBV4-3 to TRBJ2-3; 8 nucleotides align to TRBD1. Trimming took 5 bases from V and 3 from J; bases not matched to a gene: 7. CDR3 size: 15 residues. The germline gives CDR1 LGHNA, CDR2 YSLEER. The CDR3 DNA sequence: TGCGCCAGCAGCGTTACAGGGGGGCGGACAGATACGCAGTATTTT. It encodes CASSVTGGRTDTQYF.

This clonotype was seen a handful of times. The chain carries TRBV7-8 and TRBJ2-7; D not certain. In germline, CDR1 is SGHVS, CDR2 FQNEAQ. Trimming removed 4 bases from V and 2 bases from J, with 9 bases in between. The CDR3 has 13 amino acids. As DNA, the CDR3 is TGTGCCAGCAGCTCCGAGCCAACCTACGAGCAGTACTTC. Its protein is CASSSEPTYEQYF.

The chain couples TRBV9 to TRBJ2-2; 14 positions match TRBD2. This CDR3 has 16 amino acids. The germline V gene has CDR1 SGDLS and CDR2 YYNGEE. V lost 4 bases, J lost 5 bases, and 4 bases stayed unmatched. CDR3 amino acids: CASSPGLAGGTGELFF. CDR3 in DNA: TGTGCCAGCAGCCCCGGACTAGCGGGGGGAACCGGGGAGCTGTTTTTT.

This clonotype appeared many times. CDR3 loop: CASSLAAPDGGGGDTQYF. CDR3 nucleotide sequence: TGTGCCAGCAGCTTAGCGGCCCCAGATGGCGGGGGGGGAGATACGCAGTATTTT. This chain joins TRBV7-2 and TRBJ2-3; 9 bases map to TRBD2. Trimming removed 0 bases from V and 5 bases from J; junction bases left unmatched: 12. The germline gives CDR1 SGHTA, CDR2 FQGNSA. This CDR3 comprises 18 residues.

The sample holds many counts of this clonotype. The chain employs TRBV3-1 and TRBJ1-4; the D is unclear. The CDR3 is 15 residues long. Germline loops: CDR1 LGHDT, CDR2 YNNKEL (reference sequence). V gave up 2 bases and J gave up 0 bases, with 7 bases separating them. The CDR3 DNA reads as TGTGCCAGCAGCCAACCGGGTGCAACTAATGAAAAACTGTTTTTT. Translated: CASSQPGATNEKLFF. The full variable domain, with the rest looked up from reference TRBV3-1 and TRBJ1-4, is DTAVSQTPKYLVTQMGNDKSIKCEQNLGHDTMYWYKQDSKKFLKIMFSYNNKELIINETVPNRFSPKSPDKAHLNLHINSLELGDSAVYFCASSQPGATNEKLFFGSGTQLSVL.

This clonotype has at least ten counts. The rearrangement joins TRBV20-1 to TRBJ2-5; TRBD2 agrees at 7 bases. Trimming took 5 bases from V and 2 from J; bases not matched to a gene: 5. CDR3 length: 13 residues. Germline V gene data show CDR1 as DFQATT and CDR2 as SNEGSKA (reference sequence). The CDR3 here is CSAYRGVQETQYF. CDR3 sequence (DNA): TGCAGTGCTTACCGGGGGGTTCAAGAGACCCAGTACTTC.

V and J are TRBV20-1 and TRBJ1-1, with D possibly TRBD1 on 6 matching bases. The CDR3 has 16 residues. CDR1 is DFQATT and CDR2 is SNEGSKA in the germline V gene (reference sequence). The V and J ends lost 0 bases and 5 bases respectively, with 19 bases between them. CDR3 residues: CSAREPDRRRGTEAFF. CDR3 DNA sequence: TGCAGTGCTAGAGAGCCCGACAGGCGGCGAGGTACTGAAGCTTTCTTT.

This clonotype was seen many times. The chain carries TRBV6-2 or TRBV6-3 and TRBJ2-5; a possible D gene is TRBD2 (6 bases). CDR3 size: 14 residues. Germline-derived CDR1 and CDR2 are MNHEY and SVGEGT. Trimming took 6 bases from V and 1 from J, leaving 12 bases between them. CDR3 residues: CASSPPSAQETQYF. DNA of the CDR3: TGTGCCAGCAGCCCCCCTAGCGCCCAAGAGACCCAGTACTTC.

This clonotype has at least ten counts. V gene TRBV7-9 combines with J gene TRBJ1-6; no clear D. Germline V gene data show CDR1 as SEHNR and CDR2 as FQNEAQ (reference sequence). This CDR3 comprises 15 residues. V gave up 4 bases and J gave up 2 bases, with 9 bases separating them. In DNA form, the CDR3 reads TGTGCCAGCAGCTCTGGAGCTACCTATAATTCACCCCTCCACTTT. Translating it yields CASSSGATYNSPLHF.

This clonotype was observed at least ten times. The chain recombines TRBV7-6 with TRBJ2-7; no clear D. In germline, CDR1 is SGHVS, CDR2 FNYEAQ. The CDR3 sequence is 13 residues long. V lost 1 base to trimming and J lost 6 bases, with 10 bases between them. The CDR3 is CASSLDPRGEQYF. The CDR3 DNA reads TGTGCCAGCAGCTTAGATCCTCGCGGCGAGCAGTACTTC.

This chain connects TRBV19 to TRBJ2-3; the match to TRBD1 covers 9 bases. The V and J ends lost 2 bases and 1 base, in that order; junction bases with no gene match: 1. The CDR3 extends over 15 amino acids. Germline V lookup: CDR1 LNHDA, CDR2 SQIVND (reference sequence). The CDR3 region has the DNA TGTGCCAGTAGTATACGGACAGGGGGCACAGATACGCAGTATTTT. Translated: CASSIRTGGTDTQYF.

This clonotype appeared many times. The chain recombines TRBV7-9 with TRBJ1-2; D is unclear. This CDR3 spans 13 amino acids. The germline V and J ends were trimmed by 5 bases and 8 bases, with 15 bases remaining between them. The germline V gene encodes CDR1 SEHNR and CDR2 FQNEAQ (reference sequence). For the CDR3, the DNA is TGTGCCAGCAGCCCGGCTGGGGTAGCAGGCTACACCTTC. It encodes CASSPAGVAGYTF.

This clonotype was counted at least ten times. The CDR3 loop is CASSQVKPGANVLTF. CDR3 sequence (DNA): TGTGCCAGCAGCCAAGTGAAGCCTGGGGCCAACGTCCTGACTTTC. V usage is TRBV3-1 and J usage is TRBJ2-6, with D uncertain. With 1 base removed from V and 2 bases from J, the gap between germline ends came to 6 bases. Per the germline V gene, CDR1 is LGHDT and CDR2 is YNNKEL (reference sequence). This CDR3 is built from 15 residues.

This clonotype came up many times. The chain is built from TRBV18 and TRBJ2-6, with 10 positions matching TRBD1. With V trimmed by 3 bases and J by 1 base, 3 bases remained unmatched. The germline V gene encodes CDR1 KGHSH and CDR2 LQKENI. The CDR3 has 17 amino acids. The CDR3 is CASSPGQGLSGANVLTF. The CDR3 nucleotides read TGTGCCAGCTCACCGGGACAGGGGCTGTCTGGGGCCAACGTCCTGACTTTC. Full variable domain (outside the CDR3, taken from reference TRBV18 and TRBJ2-6): NAGVMQNPRHLVRRRGQEARLRCSPMKGHSHVYWYRQLPEEGLKFMVYLQKENIIDESGMPKERFSAEFPKEGPSILRIQQVVRGDSAAYFCASSPGQGLSGANVLTFGAGSRLTVL.

This clonotype was counted a few times. V is TRBV10-3 and J is TRBJ2-7; 8 bases align to TRBD1. The germline CDR1 and CDR2 sequences are ENHRY and SYGVKD. The J segment lost 3 bases and the V segment lost 5 bases, leaving 3 bases of the junction unmatched. The CDR3 has 13 residues. This chain's CDR3 is CAISRTGSYEQYF. The CDR3 nucleotides are TGTGCCATCAGTCGGACAGGGAGCTACGAGCAGTACTTC.

This clonotype has a count of ten or more. V usage is TRBV7-9 and J usage is TRBJ2-7; D not resolved. The CDR3 is made up of 11 amino acids. Germline-derived CDR1 and CDR2 are SEHNR and FQNEAQ (reference sequence). Between the trimmed V and J ends, which lost 2 bases and 5 bases, there was a span of 4 bases. The CDR3 loop is CASSLRDEQYF. For the CDR3, the DNA is TGTGCCAGCAGCTTACGTGACGAGCAGTACTTC.

This clonotype was detected ten times or more. V usage is TRBV7-2 and J usage is TRBJ1-5; D is unresolved. This CDR3 spans 15 amino acids. CDR1 is SGHTA, CDR2 FQGNSA, per germline. Trimming pared 1 base from V and 0 bases from J, leaving 7 bases between. CDR3 sequence (DNA): TGTGCCAGCAGCTTAGGGCTCTATAGCAATCAGCCCCAGCATTTT. This translates into CASSLGLYSNQPQHF.

This clonotype turned up a few times. The rearrangement links TRBV7-8 to TRBJ2-1; 9 positions agree with TRBD2. Germline CDR1 SGHVS, CDR2 FQNEAQ. The CDR3 sequence is 16 residues long. With 0 bases clipped from V and 8 bases from J, the junction kept 8 bases outside the gene matches. The CDR3 DNA is TGTGCCAGCAGCTTAGCTCCTGGCGGGGGGGCCCATGAGCAGTTCTTC. It yields the protein CASSLAPGGGAHEQFF. Variable domain in full (rest from reference TRBV7-8 and TRBJ2-1): GAGVSQSPRYKVAKRGQDVALRCDPISGHVSLFWYQQALGQGPEFLTYFQNEAQLDKSGLPSDRFFAERPEGSVSTLKIQRTQQEDSAVYLCASSLAPGGGAHEQFFGPGTRLTVL.

There are a few counts of this clonotype. The chain is built from TRBV4-2 and TRBJ2-1; D is ambiguous. CDR1 LGHNA and CDR2 YNFKEQ come from the germline V gene. Trimming removed 3 bases at V and 5 bases at J, with 11 bases between. The CDR3 is 14 amino acids. This CDR3 reads CASSHSDWNNEQFF. The CDR3 DNA sequence: TGTGCCAGCAGCCACTCCGATTGGAACAATGAGCAGTTCTTC.

The chain carries TRBV4-2 and TRBJ1-2; D gene ambiguous. Germline CDR1 reads LGHNA; CDR2 reads YNFKEQ. The CDR3 sequence is 16 residues long. The V and J ends lost 1 base and 8 bases respectively, with 20 bases between them. CDR3 sequence: CASSQANIRLDDGYTF. The CDR3 coding sequence is TGTGCCAGCAGCCAAGCCAACATACGGTTGGACGACGGCTACACCTTC.

In its sample, this clonotype was seen a few times. The gene calls are TRBV4-3 and TRBJ1-1, with TRBD1 matching over 9 bases. Germline CDR1 LGHNA, CDR2 YSLEER. This CDR3 is 17 amino acids long. The V gene end was trimmed by 1 base and the J gene end by 1 base; junction bases not matched to a gene: 7. CDR3: CASSQVAWGQGNTEAFF. Written as DNA, the CDR3 is TGCGCCAGCAGCCAAGTTGCTTGGGGACAGGGGAACACTGAAGCTTTCTTT.